A single sample gave rise to the 10 T cell receptor beta chains below, sequenced in a study of shared clonotypes between healthy human individuals. Assay: immunoSEQ multiplex PCR; the TCRdb copy retains only in-frame clones and omits some. The sample includes 850,000 to 1,200,000 clones, 75% of them seen just once. Material: memory CD4+ T cells sorted from blood. This sample's subset: CD45RA-negative fraction. The source of these receptors is a man younger than 35 in good health.

The chain recombines TRBV2 with TRBJ2-5, with 8 bases identical to TRBD2. The trim removed 10 bases at V and 3 bases at J, leaving 10 bases unmatched. The CDR3 spans 14 residues. The germline CDR1 and CDR2 sequences are SNHLY and FYNNEI. The CDR3 DNA reads as TGTGCCACCTCCCGTACTAGCGGTAAAGAGACCCAGTACTTC. This sequence encodes CATSRTSGKETQYF.

V usage is TRBV4-1 and J usage is TRBJ2-3; 7 nucleotides agree with TRBD2. Germline CDR1 and CDR2: MGHRA and YSYEKL. The CDR3 length is 16 residues. V was clipped by 2 bases and J by 0 bases; unmatched bases: 5. CDR3 sequence: CASSQTSASSTDTQYF. Here the CDR3 DNA reads TGCGCCAGCAGCCAAACTAGCGCCTCTAGCACAGATACGCAGTATTTT.

The V call is TRBV4-1, the J call TRBJ1-2; 7 bases line up with TRBD1. This CDR3 comprises 13 residues. J lost 6 bases, V lost 5 bases, and 6 bases had no gene match. Per germline, CDR1 MGHRA and CDR2 YSYEKL. The CDR3 loop reads CASSIQGRDGYTF. The CDR3 DNA is TGCGCCAGCAGCATACAGGGGAGGGATGGCTACACCTTC.

The sample holds a few counts of this clone. This same CDR3 is encoded by further DNA sequences in the sample. CDR3 loop: CASSEPAGGQETQYF. The DNA for the CDR3 is TGTGCCAGCAGTGAACCAGCGGGGGGGCAAGAGACCCAGTACTTC. V usage is TRBV2 and J usage is TRBJ2-5, with TRBD2 matching 10 bases. The germline gives CDR1 SNHLY, CDR2 FYNNEI. J lost 2 bases, V lost 2 bases, and 2 bases had no gene match. There are 15 residues in the CDR3.

This clone has a single count. The CDR3 sequence: CASSRANLASEQYF. As DNA, the CDR3 is TGTGCCAGCAGCCGGGCGAACCTGGCTTCCGAGCAGTACTTC. The V call is TRBV11-2, the J call TRBJ2-7; D unclear. Per germline, CDR1 SGHAT and CDR2 FQNNGV. The length of the CDR3 is 14 residues. V gave up 5 bases and J gave up 6 bases, with 17 bases separating them. The full variable domain, completed using reference TRBV11-2 and TRBJ2-7, is EAGVAQSPRYKIIEKRQSVAFWCNPISGHATLYWYQQILGQGPKLLIQFQNNGVVDDSQLPKDRFSAERLKGVDSTLKIQPAKLEDSAVYLCASSRANLASEQYFGPGTRLTVT.

The V call is TRBV1, the J call TRBJ2-3. TRBV1 is marked as a pseudogene. The CDR3 is 11 residues long. In DNA form, the CDR3 reads TGCACCAGCAGCCGTGCAGATACGCAGTATTTT. Translation gives CTSSRADTQYF.

The sample holds a few counts of this clone. This sequence joins TRBV28 and TRBJ1-5; no clear D. V lost 6 bases and J 0 bases, leaving 9 bases between the germline ends. The V gene's germline CDR1 is MDHEN and CDR2 SYDVKM. This CDR3 has 14 amino acids. CDR3 region: CASSTAYSNQPQHF. CDR3 nucleotides: TGTGCCAGCAGCACTGCGTATAGCAATCAGCCCCAGCATTTT.

The genes are TRBV11-2 and TRBJ1-1; TRBD1 aligns across 10 bases. CDR1 and CDR2 from the germline V gene are SGHAT and FQNNGV. The V segment lost 0 bases and the J segment 6 bases; nucleotides outside the gene matches: 4. The CDR3 covers 15 residues. DNA for the CDR3: TGTGCCAGCAGCTTAGATTGGGGGACAGGGGCTGAAGCTTTCTTT. This gives the protein CASSLDWGTGAEAFF. The complete variable domain, with remaining parts taken from reference TRBV11-2 and TRBJ1-1, reads EAGVAQSPRYKIIEKRQSVAFWCNPISGHATLYWYQQILGQGPKLLIQFQNNGVVDDSQLPKDRFSAERLKGVDSTLKIQPAKLEDSAVYLCASSLDWGTGAEAFFGQGTRLTVV.

As for this clone: A much larger clone is a single base away; this may be a read error. The chain joins TRBV28 to TRBJ2-7, with D unclear. This CDR3 contains 12 residues. The germline V and J ends were trimmed by 2 bases and 3 bases, with 5 bases remaining between them. Germline V gives CDR1 MDHEN, CDR2 SYDVKM. CDR3 sequence: CASSLNHYEQYF. In DNA, the CDR3 is TGTGCCAGCAGTTTAAATCACTACGAGCAGTACTTC.

J is TRBJ1-2 and V is TRBV30, with a weak D call TRBD1 (5 bases). The germline V and J ends were trimmed by 2 bases and 11 bases, with 15 bases remaining between them. CDR1 GTSNPN and CDR2 SVGIG come from the germline V gene (reference sequence). The CDR3 has 12 amino acids. Written as DNA, the CDR3 is TGTGCCTGGAGTTCCCCTGTTGGGGGGTACACCTTC. Protein: CAWSSPVGGYTF.